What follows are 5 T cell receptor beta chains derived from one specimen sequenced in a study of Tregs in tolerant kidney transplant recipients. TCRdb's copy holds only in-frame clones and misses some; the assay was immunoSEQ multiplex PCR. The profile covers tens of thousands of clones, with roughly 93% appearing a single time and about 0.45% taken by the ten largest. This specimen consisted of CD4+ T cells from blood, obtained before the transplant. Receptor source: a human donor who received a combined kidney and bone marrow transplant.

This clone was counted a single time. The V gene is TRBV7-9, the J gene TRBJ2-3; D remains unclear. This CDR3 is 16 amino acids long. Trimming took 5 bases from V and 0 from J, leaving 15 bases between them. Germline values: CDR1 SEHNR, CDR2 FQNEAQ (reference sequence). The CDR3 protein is CASSPRTLTSTDTQYF. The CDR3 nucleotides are TGTGCCAGCAGCCCCCGAACCCTAACTAGCACAGATACGCAGTATTTT.

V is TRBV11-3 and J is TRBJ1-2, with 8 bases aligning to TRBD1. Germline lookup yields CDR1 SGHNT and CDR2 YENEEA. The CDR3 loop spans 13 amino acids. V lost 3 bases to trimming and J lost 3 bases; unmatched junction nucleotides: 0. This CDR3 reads CASSLGQDYGYTF. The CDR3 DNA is TGTGCCAGCAGCTTGGGACAGGACTATGGCTACACCTTC.

CDR3 DNA: TGTGCCAGCAGCTTAGGGGGACTAGCGGGAGTTCGTGAGCAGTACTTC. The encoded protein is CASSLGGLAGVREQYF. The J gene is TRBJ2-7, the V gene TRBV7-2; 14 bases match TRBD2. Germline assignment: CDR1 SGHTA and CDR2 FQGNSA. V lost 1 base to trimming and J lost 7 bases; unmatched junction nucleotides: 6. The CDR3 sequence is 16 residues long.

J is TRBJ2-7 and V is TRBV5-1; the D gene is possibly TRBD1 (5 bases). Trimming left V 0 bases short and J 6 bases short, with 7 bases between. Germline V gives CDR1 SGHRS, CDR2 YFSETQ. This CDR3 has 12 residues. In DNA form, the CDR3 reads TGCGCCAGCAGCTTGGACAGGTCCGAGCAGTACTTC. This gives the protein CASSLDRSEQYF. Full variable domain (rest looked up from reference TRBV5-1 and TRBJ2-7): KAGVTQTPRYLIKTRGQQVTLSCSPISGHRSVSWYQQTPGQGLQFLFEYFSETQRNKGNFPGRFSGRQFSNSRSEMNVSTLELGDSALYLCASSLDRSEQYFGPGTRLTVT.

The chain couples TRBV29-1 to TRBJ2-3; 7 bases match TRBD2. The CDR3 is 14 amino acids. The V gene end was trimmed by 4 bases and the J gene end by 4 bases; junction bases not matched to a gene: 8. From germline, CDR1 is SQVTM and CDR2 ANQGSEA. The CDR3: CSVVGGRGADTQYF. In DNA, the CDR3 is TGCAGCGTTGTGGGCGGGAGAGGTGCAGATACGCAGTATTTT.